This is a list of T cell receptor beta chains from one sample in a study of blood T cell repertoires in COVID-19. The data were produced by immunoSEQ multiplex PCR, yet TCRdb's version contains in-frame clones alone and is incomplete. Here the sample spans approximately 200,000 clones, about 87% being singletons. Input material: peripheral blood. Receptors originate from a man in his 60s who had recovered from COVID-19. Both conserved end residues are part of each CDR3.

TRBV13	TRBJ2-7	CASSFGNSYEQYF
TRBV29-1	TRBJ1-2	CSVVQTNYGYTF
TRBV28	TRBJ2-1	CASSMELAGVGNEQFF
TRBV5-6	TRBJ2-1	CASSLERLAGGGRDNEQFF
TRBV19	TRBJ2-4	CASSIAGYAVRSDIQYF
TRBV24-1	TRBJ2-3	CATSDQGPSTDTQYF
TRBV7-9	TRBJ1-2	CASSWGTPNYGYTF
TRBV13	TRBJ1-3	CASSFSRRDSGNTIYF
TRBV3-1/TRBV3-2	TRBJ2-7	CASSQELAGGPISYEQYF
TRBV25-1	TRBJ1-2	CASSPGLRGYTF
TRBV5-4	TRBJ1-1	CASSLSAGGTEAFF
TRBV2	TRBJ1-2	CASSEATGGYYGYTF
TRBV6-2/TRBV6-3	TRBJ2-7	CASSQPSGSYEQYF
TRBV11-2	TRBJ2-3	CASSPGGLSTDTQYF
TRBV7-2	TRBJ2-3	CASSLGDRTVTDTQYF
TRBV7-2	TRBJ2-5	CASSLVPGIQETQYF
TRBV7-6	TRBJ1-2	CASSPAGTGGRGYTF
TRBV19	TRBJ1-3	CASHITGNTIYF
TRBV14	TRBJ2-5	CASSQRQGGHQETQYF
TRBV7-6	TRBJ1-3	CASSKDGAGNTIYF
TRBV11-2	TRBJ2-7	CASSLERVSYEQYF
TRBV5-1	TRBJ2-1	CASSLSAGELTNEQFF